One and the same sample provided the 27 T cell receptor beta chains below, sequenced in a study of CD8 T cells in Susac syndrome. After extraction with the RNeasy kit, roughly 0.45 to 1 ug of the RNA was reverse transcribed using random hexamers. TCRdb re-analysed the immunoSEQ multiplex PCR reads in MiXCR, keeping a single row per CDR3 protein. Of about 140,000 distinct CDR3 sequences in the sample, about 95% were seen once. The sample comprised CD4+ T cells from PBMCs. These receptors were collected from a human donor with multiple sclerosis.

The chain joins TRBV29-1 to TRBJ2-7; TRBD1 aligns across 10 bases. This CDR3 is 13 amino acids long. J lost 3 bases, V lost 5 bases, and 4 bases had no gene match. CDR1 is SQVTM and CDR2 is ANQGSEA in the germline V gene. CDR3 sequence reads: CSVQRDRGYEQYF. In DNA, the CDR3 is TGCAGCGTTCAGCGGGACAGGGGCTACGAGCAGTACTTC.

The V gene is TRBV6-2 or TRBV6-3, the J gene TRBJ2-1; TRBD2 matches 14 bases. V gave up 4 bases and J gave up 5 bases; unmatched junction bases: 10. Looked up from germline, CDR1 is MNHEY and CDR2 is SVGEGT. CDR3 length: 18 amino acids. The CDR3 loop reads CASSFPTSGGAFNNEQFF. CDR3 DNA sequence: TGTGCCAGCAGTTTCCCGACTAGCGGGGGGGCCTTCAACAATGAGCAGTTCTTC.

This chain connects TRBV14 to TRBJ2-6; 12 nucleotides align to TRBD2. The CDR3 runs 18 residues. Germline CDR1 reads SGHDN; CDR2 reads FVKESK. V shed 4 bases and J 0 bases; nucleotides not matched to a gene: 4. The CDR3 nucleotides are TGTGCCAGCAGCCCTCTAGCGGGGGGGAACTCTGGGGCCAACGTCCTGACTTTC. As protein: CASSPLAGGNSGANVLTF.

In DNA, the CDR3 is TGTGCCAGCAGTCCCCTTTCACAGGGAACCACAGATACGCAGTATTTT. The encoded protein is CASSPLSQGTTDTQYF. This sequence joins TRBV6-1 and TRBJ2-3; a weak D match, TRBD1 (6 bases). The CDR3 has 16 residues. Trimming stripped 5 bases from V and 2 bases from J, with 17 bases between. Germline CDR1 reads MNHNS; CDR2 reads SASEGT.

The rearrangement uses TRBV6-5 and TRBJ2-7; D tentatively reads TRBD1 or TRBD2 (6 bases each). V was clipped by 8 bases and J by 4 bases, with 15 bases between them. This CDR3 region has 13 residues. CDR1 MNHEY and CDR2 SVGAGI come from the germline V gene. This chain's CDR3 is CASCRGDGYEQYF. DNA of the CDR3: TGTGCCAGCTGTAGGGGGGATGGGTACGAGCAGTACTTC.

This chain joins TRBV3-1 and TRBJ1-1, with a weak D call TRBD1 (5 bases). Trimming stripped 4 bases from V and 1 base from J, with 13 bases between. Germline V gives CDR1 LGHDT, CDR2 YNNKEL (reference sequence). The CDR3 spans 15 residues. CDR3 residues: CASSRYRNENTEAFF. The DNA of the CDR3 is TGTGCCAGCAGCCGATACAGGAACGAGAACACTGAAGCTTTCTTT.

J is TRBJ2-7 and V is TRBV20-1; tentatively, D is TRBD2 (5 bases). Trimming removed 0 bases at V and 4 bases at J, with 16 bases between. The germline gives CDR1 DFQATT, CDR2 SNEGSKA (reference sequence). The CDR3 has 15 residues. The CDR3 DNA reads TGCAGTGCTAGAGATGGTGGGAGAAGTACTTACGAGCAGTACTTC. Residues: CSARDGGRSTYEQYF.

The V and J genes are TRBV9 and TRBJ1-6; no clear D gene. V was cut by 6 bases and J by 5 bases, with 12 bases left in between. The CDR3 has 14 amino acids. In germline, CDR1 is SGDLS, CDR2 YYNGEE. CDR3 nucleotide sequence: TGTGCCAGCAACCCCGACGGAGATAATTCACCCCTCCACTTT. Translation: CASNPDGDNSPLHF.

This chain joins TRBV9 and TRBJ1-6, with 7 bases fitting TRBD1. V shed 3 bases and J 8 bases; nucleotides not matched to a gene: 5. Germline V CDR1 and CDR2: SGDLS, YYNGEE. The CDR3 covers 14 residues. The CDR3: CASSARGGHSPLHF. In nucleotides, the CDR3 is TGTGCCAGCAGCGCCAGGGGGGGTCATTCACCCCTCCACTTT. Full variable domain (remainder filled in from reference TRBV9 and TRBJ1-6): DSGVTQTPKHLITATGQRVTLRCSPRSGDLSVYWYQQSLDQGLQFLIQYYNGEERAKGNILERFSAQQFPDLHSELNLSSLELGDSALYFCASSARGGHSPLHFGNGTRLTVT.

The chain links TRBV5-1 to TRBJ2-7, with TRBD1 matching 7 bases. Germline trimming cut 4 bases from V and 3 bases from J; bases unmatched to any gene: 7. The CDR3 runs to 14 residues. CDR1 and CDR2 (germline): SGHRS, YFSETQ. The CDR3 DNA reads TGCGCCAGCAGCCCCAAGACAGGGAACTACGAGCAGTACTTC. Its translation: CASSPKTGNYEQYF.

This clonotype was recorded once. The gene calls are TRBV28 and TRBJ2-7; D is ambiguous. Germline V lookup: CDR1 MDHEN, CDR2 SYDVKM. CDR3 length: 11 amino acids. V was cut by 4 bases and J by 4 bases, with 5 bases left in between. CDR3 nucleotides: TGTGCCAGCAGTTCCATTTACGAGCAGTACTTC. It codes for CASSSIYEQYF.

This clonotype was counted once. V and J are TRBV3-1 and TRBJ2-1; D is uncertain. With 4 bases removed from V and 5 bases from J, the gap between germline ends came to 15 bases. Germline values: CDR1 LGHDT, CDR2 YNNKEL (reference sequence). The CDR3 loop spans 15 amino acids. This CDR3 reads CASSPRRNAHNEQFF. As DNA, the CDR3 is TGTGCCAGCAGCCCGAGAAGGAACGCCCACAATGAGCAGTTCTTC.

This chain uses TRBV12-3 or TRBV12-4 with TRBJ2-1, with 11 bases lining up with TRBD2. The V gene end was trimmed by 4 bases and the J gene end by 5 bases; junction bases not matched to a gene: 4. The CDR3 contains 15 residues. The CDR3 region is CASSSQLAGDNEQFF. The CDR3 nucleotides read TGTGCCAGCAGTTCCCAACTAGCGGGGGACAATGAGCAGTTCTTC.

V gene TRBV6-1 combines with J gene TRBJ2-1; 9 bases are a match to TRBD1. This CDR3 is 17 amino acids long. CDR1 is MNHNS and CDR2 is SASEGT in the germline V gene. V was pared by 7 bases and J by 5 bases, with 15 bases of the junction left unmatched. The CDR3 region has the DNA TGTGCCAGCACCAGGACAGGGGCCGCCGTTTCAAACAATGAGCAGTTCTTC. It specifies CASTRTGAAVSNNEQFF.

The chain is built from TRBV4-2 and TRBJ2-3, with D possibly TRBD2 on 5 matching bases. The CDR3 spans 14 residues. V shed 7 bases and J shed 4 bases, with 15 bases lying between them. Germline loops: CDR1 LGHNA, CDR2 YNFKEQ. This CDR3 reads CASTLSGAPDTQYF. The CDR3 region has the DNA TGTGCCAGCACCCTAAGCGGAGCCCCAGATACGCAGTATTTT.

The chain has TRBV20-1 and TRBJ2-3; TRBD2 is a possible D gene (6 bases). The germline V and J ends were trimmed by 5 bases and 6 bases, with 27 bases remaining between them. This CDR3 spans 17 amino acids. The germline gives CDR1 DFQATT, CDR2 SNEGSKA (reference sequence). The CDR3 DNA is TGCAGTGCTCCGGGACTGGCACCGTCGGGTGGGTTGGATACGCAGTATTTT. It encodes CSAPGLAPSGGLDTQYF.

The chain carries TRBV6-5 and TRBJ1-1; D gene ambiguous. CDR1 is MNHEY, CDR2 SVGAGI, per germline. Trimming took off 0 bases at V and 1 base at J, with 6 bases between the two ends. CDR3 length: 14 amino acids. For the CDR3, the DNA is TGTGCCAGCAGTTACTCGAAGGCGAACACTGAAGCTTTCTTT. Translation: CASSYSKANTEAFF.

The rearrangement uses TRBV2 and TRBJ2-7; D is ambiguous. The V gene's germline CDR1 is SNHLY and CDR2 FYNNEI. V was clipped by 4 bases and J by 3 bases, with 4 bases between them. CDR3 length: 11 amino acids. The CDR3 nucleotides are TGTGCCAGCAGTGGGCACTACGAGCAGTACTTC. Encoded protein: CASSGHYEQYF.

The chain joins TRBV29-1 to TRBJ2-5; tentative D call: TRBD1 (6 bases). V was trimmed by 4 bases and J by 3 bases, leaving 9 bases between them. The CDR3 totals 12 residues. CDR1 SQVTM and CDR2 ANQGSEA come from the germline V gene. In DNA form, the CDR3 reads TGCAGCGTTGGGGCAGGGGAAGAGACCCAGTACTTC. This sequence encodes CSVGAGEETQYF. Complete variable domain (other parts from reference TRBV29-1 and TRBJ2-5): SAVISQKPSRDICQRGTSLTIQCQVDSQVTMMFWYRQQPGQSLTLIATANQGSEATYESGFVIDKFPISRPNLTFSTLTVSNMSPEDSSIYLCSVGAGEETQYFGPGTRLLVL.

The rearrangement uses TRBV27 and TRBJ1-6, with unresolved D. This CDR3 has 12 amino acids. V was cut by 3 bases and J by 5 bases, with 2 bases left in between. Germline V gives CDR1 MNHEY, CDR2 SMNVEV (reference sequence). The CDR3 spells CASSFHNSPLHF. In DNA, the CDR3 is TGTGCCAGCAGTTTCCATAATTCACCCCTCCACTTT.

CDR3 nucleotides: TGCGCCACCTGCGCGCAGGGAGACCTCTATGGCTACACCTTC. Amino acid sequence: CATCAQGDLYGYTF. The rearrangement joins TRBV23-1 to TRBJ1-2; TRBD1 is a possible D gene (5 bases). TRBV23-1 belongs to the ORF category, with a function that is uncertain. V lost 10 bases, J lost 4 bases, and 19 bases lay in between. The CDR3 has 14 amino acids.

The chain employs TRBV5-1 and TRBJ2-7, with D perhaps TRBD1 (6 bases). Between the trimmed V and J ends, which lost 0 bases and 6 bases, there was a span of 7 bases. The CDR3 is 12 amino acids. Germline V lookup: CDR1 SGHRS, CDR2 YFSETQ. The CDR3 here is CASSLGQAEQYF. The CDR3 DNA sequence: TGCGCCAGCAGCTTGGGACAGGCCGAGCAGTACTTC.

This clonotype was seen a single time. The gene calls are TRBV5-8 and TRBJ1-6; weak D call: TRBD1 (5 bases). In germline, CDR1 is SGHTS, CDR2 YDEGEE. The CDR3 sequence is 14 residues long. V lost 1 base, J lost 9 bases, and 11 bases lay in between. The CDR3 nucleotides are TGTGCCAGCAGCTTGTTGCAGGGTCGTTCACCCCTCCACTTT. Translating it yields CASSLLQGRSPLHF.

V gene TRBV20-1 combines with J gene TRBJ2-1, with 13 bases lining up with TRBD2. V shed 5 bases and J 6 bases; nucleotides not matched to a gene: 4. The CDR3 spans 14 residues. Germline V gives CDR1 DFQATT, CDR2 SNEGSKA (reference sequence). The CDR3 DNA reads TGCAGTGCTTCACTAGCGGGAGGGCTCAATGAGCAGTTCTTC. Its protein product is CSASLAGGLNEQFF.

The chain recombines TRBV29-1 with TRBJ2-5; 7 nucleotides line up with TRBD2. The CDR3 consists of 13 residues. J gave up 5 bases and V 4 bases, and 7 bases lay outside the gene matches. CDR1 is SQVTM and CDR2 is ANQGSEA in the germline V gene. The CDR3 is CSVGEGRQETQYF. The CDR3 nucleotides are TGCAGCGTTGGGGAGGGCAGGCAGGAGACCCAGTACTTC.

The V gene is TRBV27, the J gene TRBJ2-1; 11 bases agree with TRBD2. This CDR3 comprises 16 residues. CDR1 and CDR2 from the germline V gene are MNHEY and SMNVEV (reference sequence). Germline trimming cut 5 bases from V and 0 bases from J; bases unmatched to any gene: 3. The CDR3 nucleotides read TGTGCCAGCAGTCTAGGACTAGCGGGCTCCTACAATGAGCAGTTCTTC. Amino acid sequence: CASSLGLAGSYNEQFF.

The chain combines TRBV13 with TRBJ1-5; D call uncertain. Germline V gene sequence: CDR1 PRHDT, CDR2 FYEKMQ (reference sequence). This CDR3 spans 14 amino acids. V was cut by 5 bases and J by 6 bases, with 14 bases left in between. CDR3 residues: CASSRTAVGQPQHF. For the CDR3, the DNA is TGTGCCAGCAGCCGGACGGCCGTTGGTCAGCCCCAGCATTTT.